A single sample is the source of the 32 T cell receptor beta chains below, sequenced in a study of CD4 T cell repertoires in COVID-19. Profiled with immunoSEQ multiplex PCR; TCRdb holds only in-frame clones, not every one. The data contain some 80,000 clones, roughly four fifths of them singletons. The material was CD4+ T cells from peripheral blood, obtained after recovery from COVID-19. Every receptor here comes from a human donor who had COVID-19.

This clone appeared a few times. At the DNA level, this CDR3 is encoded by other sequences in the same sample as well. The chain uses TRBV18 and TRBJ1-1; TRBD1 is a possible D gene (5 bases). This CDR3 spans 12 amino acids. Trimming shortened V by 2 bases and J by 8 bases, and 9 bases separated the two germline ends. Germline V gives CDR1 KGHSH, CDR2 LQKENI. This CDR3 reads CASSPSDREAFF. CDR3 sequence (DNA): TGTGCCAGCTCACCAAGTGACAGAGAAGCTTTCTTT.

This clone was recorded once. The gene calls are TRBV7-9 and TRBJ1-5; 9 positions match TRBD1. Per germline, CDR1 SEHNR and CDR2 FQNEAQ (reference sequence). This CDR3 comprises 14 residues. The J segment lost 7 bases and the V segment lost 5 bases, leaving 6 bases of the junction unmatched. The CDR3, as DNA: TGTGCCAGCAGCCCGACAGGGGGATACCAGCCCCAGCATTTT. It codes for CASSPTGGYQPQHF.

V usage is TRBV3-1 (or the pseudogene TRBV3-2) and J usage is TRBJ2-1; TRBD2 matches at 7 bases. J was trimmed by 5 bases and V by 1 base; bases with no gene match: 11. The length of the CDR3 is 17 residues. Germline V gene lookup returns CDR1 LGHDT and CDR2 YNNKEL (reference sequence). The DNA of the CDR3 is TGTGCCAGCAGCCAAGGGAAACTAGCGAAAGGGGACAATGAGCAGTTCTTC. It is translated as CASSQGKLAKGDNEQFF.

The chain is built from TRBV4-2 and TRBJ2-7; weak D call: TRBD1 (5 bases). The CDR3 runs to 14 residues. Trimming took 1 base from V and 6 from J, leaving 13 bases between them. Germline V gene data show CDR1 as LGHNA and CDR2 as YNFKEQ. The CDR3 sequence: CASSQVYATAEQYF. Written as DNA, the CDR3 is TGTGCCAGCAGCCAAGTCTATGCGACAGCCGAGCAGTACTTC.

The chain couples TRBV18 to TRBJ1-3, with a weak D call TRBD1 (5 bases). Trimming removed 4 bases from V and 0 bases from J, with 10 bases in between. This CDR3 contains 15 residues. Germline V lookup: CDR1 KGHSH, CDR2 LQKENI. DNA of the CDR3: TGTGCCAGCTCACGGGGACGGACCTCTGGAAACACCATATATTTT. It translates to CASSRGRTSGNTIYF.

This sequence joins TRBV12-3 or TRBV12-4 and TRBJ2-3; possible D gene TRBD2, 5 bases. The germline V and J ends were trimmed by 6 bases and 2 bases, with 6 bases remaining between them. The CDR3 loop spans 12 amino acids. CDR3 nucleotide sequence: TGTGCCAGCAGCGGGGACACAGATACGCAGTATTTT. Translation gives CASSGDTDTQYF.

This chain uses TRBV23-1 with TRBJ1-2; D perhaps matches TRBD1 (5 bases). TRBV23-1 is flagged as an ORF with uncertain function. CDR3 size: 18 residues. Trimming removed 1 base from V and 8 bases from J, with 26 bases in between. The CDR3 DNA is TGCGCCAGCAGTCAATTAGGAGATAAAAGTGTAGAGGGGTACGGCTACACCTTC. As protein: CASSQLGDKSVEGYGYTF.

The V gene is TRBV6-1, the J gene TRBJ2-1; D gene ambiguous. Trimming pared 1 base from V and 3 bases from J, leaving 16 bases between. The CDR3 is 17 residues long. In germline, CDR1 is MNHNS, CDR2 SASEGT. The CDR3 DNA is TGTGCCAGCAGTGAAGAGTGGGCTAGTTCCCACTACAATGAGCAGTTCTTC. Amino acids: CASSEEWASSHYNEQFF.

V is TRBV21-1 and J is TRBJ1-4. TRBV21-1 is a pseudogene locus. The CDR3 runs to 20 residues. Here the CDR3 reads CASSKFSVRKLPATNEKLFF. CDR3 coding DNA: TGTGCCAGCAGCAAATTCTCTGTCAGGAAACTACCAGCAACTAATGAAAAACTGTTTTTT.

The rearrangement links TRBV7-7 to TRBJ2-5; a weak D match, TRBD1 (5 bases). V lost 6 bases and J lost 2, with 16 bases in between. Germline V gene sequence: CDR1 SSHAT, CDR2 FNYEAQ (reference sequence). The CDR3 runs to 15 residues. The CDR3 here is CASSLTQGLQETQYF. The CDR3 DNA sequence: TGTGCCAGCAGTCTCACCCAGGGCTTACAAGAGACCCAGTACTTC.

V gene TRBV6-5 combines with J gene TRBJ2-5; tentatively, D is TRBD2 (5 bases). Trimming pared 8 bases from V and 4 bases from J, leaving 17 bases between. Germline V lookup: CDR1 MNHEY, CDR2 SVGAGI. The CDR3 runs to 14 residues. The CDR3 DNA is TGTGCCAGCCATAGGACTTTCTGGGGAGAGACCCAGTACTTC. The encoded protein is CASHRTFWGETQYF.

The chain couples TRBV11-2 to TRBJ1-1, with 12 bases that match TRBD1. V was pared by 5 bases and J by 4 bases, with 14 bases of the junction left unmatched. Germline assignment: CDR1 SGHAT and CDR2 FQNNGV. The CDR3 is made up of 18 amino acids. CDR3 sequence: CASSPGTGGFIMSTEAFF. In DNA form, the CDR3 reads TGTGCCAGCAGCCCAGGGACAGGGGGCTTTATTATGAGCACTGAAGCTTTCTTT.

The genes are TRBV9 and TRBJ1-1; maybe TRBD1 (6 bases). V was pared by 3 bases and J by 4 bases, with 13 bases between. The CDR3 covers 14 residues. Germline-derived CDR1 and CDR2 are SGDLS and YYNGEE. CDR3 nucleotides: TGTGCCAGCAGCGCGGACAGAAGTGGCACTGAAGCTTTCTTT. Protein product: CASSADRSGTEAFF.

The V gene is TRBV7-9, the J gene TRBJ2-4; D is perhaps TRBD1 (7 bases). Per germline, CDR1 SEHNR and CDR2 FQNEAQ (reference sequence). V dropped 2 bases and J dropped 0 bases, with 20 bases sitting between them. The CDR3 has 19 amino acids. CDR3 sequence reads: CASSLLTAGGLLAKNIQYF. The CDR3 DNA is TGTGCCAGCAGCTTATTAACGGCAGGGGGGCTCTTAGCCAAAAACATTCAGTACTTC.

V and J are TRBV5-8 and TRBJ1-1; D may be TRBD1 (5 bases). The germline CDR1 and CDR2 sequences are SGHTS and YDEGEE. The CDR3 is 16 amino acids. Trimming pared 2 bases from V and 0 bases from J, leaving 14 bases between. DNA of the CDR3: TGTGCCAGCAGCTTAACCGGGACGGAGATGAACACTGAAGCTTTCTTT. Protein sequence: CASSLTGTEMNTEAFF.

This clone was detected a few times. The chain has TRBV3-1 (or the pseudogene TRBV3-2) and TRBJ2-5; unclear D gene. The CDR3 covers 14 residues. CDR1 LGHDT and CDR2 YNNKEL come from the germline V gene (reference sequence). V shed 2 bases and J shed 5 bases, with 12 bases lying between them. This CDR3 reads CASSQPTVGETQYF. The DNA of the CDR3 is TGTGCCAGCAGCCAACCTACGGTGGGGGAGACCCAGTACTTC.

V gene TRBV7-9 combines with J gene TRBJ2-7; no clear D. With 4 bases removed from V and 2 bases from J, the gap between germline ends came to 18 bases. Germline CDR1 SEHNR, CDR2 FQNEAQ (reference sequence). The CDR3 is 16 residues long. CDR3 bases: TGTGCCAGCAGCTCCCAACTACGGACGGGTACCTACGAGCAGTACTTC. Encoded protein: CASSSQLRTGTYEQYF.

The chain links TRBV12-3 or TRBV12-4 to TRBJ2-2; D is ambiguous. The CDR3 consists of 13 residues. V lost 3 bases and J 3 bases, leaving 5 bases between the germline ends. CDR3 in DNA: TGTGCCAGCAGTTTTAGGGACACCGGGGAGCTGTTTTTT. It codes for CASSFRDTGELFF.

The chain carries TRBV7-9 and TRBJ2-1; 11 bases fit TRBD2. The CDR3 covers 18 residues. Losses at the gene ends were 4 bases for V and 0 bases for J; bases not matched to a gene: 8. The V gene's germline CDR1 is SEHNR and CDR2 FQNEAQ (reference sequence). In DNA, the CDR3 is TGTGCCAGCAGCTATAGCGGGAGGGTCCTTAGCTCCTACAATGAGCAGTTCTTC. Translating gives CASSYSGRVLSSYNEQFF.

The rearrangement links TRBV7-9 to TRBJ1-1; perhaps TRBD1 as D (6 bases). V lost 7 bases and J lost 0, with 15 bases in between. Germline CDR1 SEHNR, CDR2 FQNEAQ (reference sequence). The CDR3 has 15 residues. The CDR3 region has the DNA TGTGCCAGCATCGTAGGGGGTTTCATGAACACTGAAGCTTTCTTT. Residues: CASIVGGFMNTEAFF.

This clone was recorded once. The CDR3 region has the DNA TGTGCCAGCAGCTTAGTGGGGGGCTATCAAGAGACCCAGTACTTC. Protein: CASSLVGGYQETQYF. V gene TRBV7-9 combines with J gene TRBJ2-5, with D possibly being TRBD1 or TRBD2 (6 bases each). CDR3 length: 15 residues. The V end lost 1 base, the J end lost 2 bases, and 11 bases lay between the germline ends. CDR1 SEHNR and CDR2 FQNEAQ come from the germline V gene (reference sequence).

The chain recombines TRBV3-1 (or the pseudogene TRBV3-2) with TRBJ2-1; no definite D call. Germline V CDR1 and CDR2: LGHDT, YNNKEL (reference sequence). Trimming removed 3 bases from V and 0 bases from J, with 9 bases in between. CDR3 length: 15 residues. The CDR3 DNA sequence: TGTGCCAGCAGCCAGTCCGCGAGCTCCTACAATGAGCAGTTCTTC. Its translation is CASSQSASSYNEQFF.

In its sample, this clone was seen once. The chain recombines TRBV19 with TRBJ2-5; 9 nucleotides match TRBD2. Per germline, CDR1 LNHDA and CDR2 SQIVND (reference sequence). The CDR3 has 15 amino acids. Trimming at V came to 6 bases and at J to 5 bases, leaving 10 bases not matched to a gene. CDR3 region: CASSGGRGSGETQYF. CDR3 DNA: TGTGCCAGTAGCGGCGGGAGGGGGTCCGGGGAGACCCAGTACTTC.

The rearrangement uses TRBV6-6 and TRBJ1-5; D possibly corresponds to TRBD1 (6 bases). CDR1 is MNHNY, CDR2 SVGAGI, per germline (reference sequence). The length of the CDR3 is 17 residues. The V end was cut by 5 bases, the J end by 5 bases, with 22 bases between. The CDR3 sequence is CASSRPDGTRPDQPQHF. The CDR3 bases are TGTGCCAGCAGTCGTCCGGACGGGACACGACCCGATCAGCCCCAGCATTTT.

The chain employs TRBV4-2 and TRBJ1-6; possibly TRBD1 for D (6 bases). The CDR3 runs 16 residues. V was shortened by 3 bases and J by 7 bases, with 16 bases between the two germline ends. The germline CDR1 and CDR2 sequences are LGHNA and YNFKEQ. CDR3 in amino acids: CASSHSLDRSNSPLHF. CDR3 DNA sequence: TGTGCCAGCAGCCACTCACTCGACAGGAGCAATTCACCCCTCCACTTT.

The chain has TRBV9 and TRBJ2-1; 8 bases align to TRBD1. Germline assignment: CDR1 SGDLS and CDR2 YYNGEE. After removal of 2 bases from V and 7 bases from J, the junction contained 11 bases not matched to a gene. This CDR3 has 16 amino acids. CDR3 region: CASSVSSGTGGNEQFF. The CDR3 coding sequence is TGTGCCAGCAGCGTGAGCTCTGGGACAGGCGGAAATGAGCAGTTCTTC.

The V call is TRBV5-1, the J call TRBJ1-3; D is ambiguous. The V end was cut by 0 bases, the J end by 0 bases, with 7 bases between. CDR3 length equals 15 residues. Looked up from germline, CDR1 is SGHRS and CDR2 is YFSETQ. The CDR3 sequence: CASSLEAFSGNTIYF. DNA of the CDR3: TGCGCCAGCAGCTTGGAAGCTTTCTCTGGAAACACCATATATTTT. Based on the CDR3 plus reference TRBV5-1 and TRBJ1-3, the full variable domain is KAGVTQTPRYLIKTRGQQVTLSCSPISGHRSVSWYQQTPGQGLQFLFEYFSETQRNKGNFPGRFSGRQFSNSRSEMNVSTLELGDSALYLCASSLEAFSGNTIYFGEGSWLTVV.

The chain links TRBV3-1 (or the pseudogene TRBV3-2) to TRBJ2-1, with a tentative D call TRBD2 (5 bases). The CDR3 extends over 15 amino acids. With 0 bases removed from V and 7 bases from J, the gap between germline ends came to 13 bases. CDR1 LGHDT and CDR2 YNNKEL come from the germline V gene (reference sequence). The CDR3 loop reads CASSQERGLGNEQFF. CDR3 nucleotides: TGTGCCAGCAGCCAAGAAAGAGGGCTCGGGAATGAGCAGTTCTTC.

The rearrangement links TRBV14 to TRBJ2-3, with 8 positions matching TRBD2. After removal of 3 bases from V and 3 bases from J, the junction contained 11 bases not matched to a gene. Germline CDR1 and CDR2: SGHDN and FVKESK. This CDR3 spans 17 amino acids. The CDR3 DNA is TGTGCCAGCAGCCATAGAAGGGAACTAGCGGTTACAGATACGCAGTATTTT. Its translation: CASSHRRELAVTDTQYF.

This clone was detected only once. The rearrangement links TRBV6-1 to TRBJ2-7; D is uncertain. Trimming cost V 1 base and J 1 base, with 11 bases left between them. This CDR3 is 15 amino acids long. The germline CDR1 and CDR2 sequences are MNHNS and SASEGT. The CDR3 DNA sequence: TGTGCCAGCAGTGAAGTCAGTTGGGCTTCCTACGAGCAGTACTTC. Translating gives CASSEVSWASYEQYF.

The V call is TRBV20-1, the J call TRBJ2-7, with D perhaps TRBD2 (5 bases). Germline lookup yields CDR1 DFQATT and CDR2 SNEGSKA (reference sequence). The ends were cut back, 3 bases at V and 3 bases at J, with 6 bases in the middle. This CDR3 is built from 11 residues. CDR3 coding DNA: TGCAGTGCTAGTCGGGACTACGAGCAGTACTTC. It specifies CSASRDYEQYF.

The V and J genes are TRBV11-2 and TRBJ1-2, with 8 nucleotides matching TRBD1. CDR3 size: 15 residues. Trimming removed 4 bases from V and 0 bases from J; junction bases left unmatched: 4. The germline V gene encodes CDR1 SGHAT and CDR2 FQNNGV. The CDR3 here is CASSSGQGTNYGYTF. CDR3 DNA: TGTGCCAGCAGCTCCGGACAGGGAACTAACTATGGCTACACCTTC.